The next 7 T cell receptor beta chains were all read from a single sample in a study of response to subunit inactivated influenza vaccine. TCRdb fed the RT-PCR reads into MiXCR, producing one record per CDR3 protein. The data contain around 650,000 distinct CDR3 sequences, 15% to 18% of them singletons. This specimen was PBMCs from blood, taken approximately 13 days after vaccination. The receptors were sampled from a man in his fifties or sixties who received an inactivated influenza vaccine.

The chain has TRBV18 and TRBJ2-5; D is uncertain. CDR1 and CDR2 (germline): KGHSH, LQKENI. Trimming pared 3 bases from V and 1 base from J, leaving 6 bases between. The CDR3 has 13 residues. CDR3 amino acids: CASSPILQETQYF. CDR3 nucleotide sequence: TGTGCCAGCTCACCGATCCTCCAAGAGACCCAGTACTTC.

The rearrangement joins TRBV6-1 to TRBJ2-2; TRBD1 is a possible D gene (6 bases). Trimming shortened V by 5 bases and J by 0 bases, and 10 bases separated the two germline ends. This CDR3 is 15 amino acids long. Germline V CDR1 and CDR2: MNHNS, SASEGT. CDR3 sequence (DNA): TGTGCCAGCAGTCGGACAGTCTCGAACACCGGGGAGCTGTTTTTT. Its translation is CASSRTVSNTGELFF.

The gene calls are TRBV18 and TRBJ2-1; 12 nucleotides align to TRBD2. J gave up 9 bases and V 2 bases, and 5 bases lay outside the gene matches. CDR1 is KGHSH, CDR2 LQKENI, per germline. There are 15 residues in the CDR3. CDR3 in amino acids: CASSPTLAGGGEQFF. Written as DNA, the CDR3 is TGTGCCAGCTCACCAACCCTAGCGGGAGGGGGTGAGCAGTTCTTC.

The chain employs TRBV7-6 and TRBJ1-6, with 7 nucleotides matching TRBD1. V was pared by 5 bases and J by 14 bases, with 18 bases of the junction left unmatched. Germline V gives CDR1 SGHVS, CDR2 FNYEAQ. The CDR3 covers 16 residues. The CDR3 bases are TGTGCCAGCAGCCGAGACGATACAGGGGCCTTAAGGGCCCTCCACTTT. Translation gives CASSRDDTGALRALHF.

The CDR3 nucleotides are TGTGCCAGCAACGATCTCCGGGGGACCGAGCAGTACTTC. It is translated as CASNDLRGTEQYF. The V call is TRBV28, the J call TRBJ2-7; weak D call: TRBD2 (6 bases). CDR3 length: 13 residues. CDR1 is MDHEN and CDR2 is SYDVKM in the germline V gene. Trimming cost V 7 bases and J 6 bases, with 16 bases left between them.

This clonotype was found a few times. The rearrangement joins TRBV7-2 to TRBJ2-1; D not certain. Looked up from germline, CDR1 is SGHTA and CDR2 is FQGNSA. V dropped 5 bases and J dropped 7 bases, with 9 bases sitting between them. CDR3 length: 12 residues. DNA for the CDR3: TGTGCCAGCAGCCCTACTAAAAATGAGCAGTTCTTC. It is translated as CASSPTKNEQFF.

The chain is built from TRBV5-1 and TRBJ2-3, with TRBD2 identical over 11 bases. This CDR3 region has 18 residues. V dropped 4 bases and J dropped 0; count of bases not matched to a gene: 10. Germline CDR1 is SGHRS and CDR2 is YFSETQ. CDR3 sequence reads: CASSLLTSGGTSTDTQYF. The CDR3 DNA is TGCGCCAGCAGCCTGCTAACTAGCGGGGGTACTAGCACAGATACGCAGTATTTT.